This T cell receptor (beta chain) was profiled in a study of blood T cell repertoires in COVID-19. In the study overall: The United States, Italy and Spain provided the acute and convalescent COVID-19 samples.

V lost 4 bases, J lost 3 bases, and 3 bases lay in between. The CDR3 covers 12 residues. CDR1 is SGHTA, CDR2 FQGNSA, per germline. Authors' analysis steps: Researchers report that nucleated cell counts were estimated from reference gene primer amplification. Libraries were prepared by immunoSEQ multiplex PCR; TCRdb keeps only in-frame clonotypes and omits some of them. D and trimming were read from the DNA, whereas the V and J calls and clone size are those reported in that table. The sample has 30,000 to 35,000 clones; under 85% are singletons. This receptor was obtained from a man older than 75 with acute or convalescent COVID-19. Sequencing was done on a sample of peripheral blood. The chain recombines TRBV7-2 with TRBJ2-2; D not resolved. This chain's CDR3 is CASSSYTGELFF. As DNA, the CDR3 is TGTGCCAGCAGCTCTTACACCGGGGAGCTGTTTTTT.